This T cell receptor (beta chain) was sequenced in a study of T cell responses to AZD1222 COVID-19 vaccine. Germline CDR1 and CDR2: LGHDT and YNNKEL (reference sequence). V lost 0 bases to trimming and J lost 6 bases; unmatched junction nucleotides: 2. The CDR3 runs to 15 residues. TCRdb keeps only in-frame clones here, not all; method: immunoSEQ multiplex PCR. The repertoire consists of 120,000 or so clones, with 88% occurring once and the leading ten covering around 5.6%. This rearrangement joins TRBV3-1 (or the pseudogene TRBV3-2) to TRBJ2-1; TRBD2 matches at 10 bases. The TCR was taken from an adult in good health. The sample in question was peripheral blood, obtained on day 0 of AZD1222 vaccination. The CDR3 protein is CASSQESGGGNEQFF. The DNA for the CDR3 is TGTGCCAGCAGCCAAGAGAGCGGGGGGGGCAATGAGCAGTTCTTC.